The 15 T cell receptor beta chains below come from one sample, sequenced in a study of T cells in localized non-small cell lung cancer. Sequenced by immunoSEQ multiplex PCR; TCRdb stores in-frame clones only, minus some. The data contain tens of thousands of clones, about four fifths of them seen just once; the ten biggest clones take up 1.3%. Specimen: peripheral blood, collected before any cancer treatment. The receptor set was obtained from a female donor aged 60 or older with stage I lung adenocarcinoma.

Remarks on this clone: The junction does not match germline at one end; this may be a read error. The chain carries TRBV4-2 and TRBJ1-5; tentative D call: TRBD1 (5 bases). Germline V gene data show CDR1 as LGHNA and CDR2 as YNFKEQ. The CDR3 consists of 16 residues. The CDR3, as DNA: TGTGCCAGCAGCCAAGATTTAGGGGACCGCAACCAGCCCCAGCATTTT. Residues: CASSQDLGDRNQPQHF.

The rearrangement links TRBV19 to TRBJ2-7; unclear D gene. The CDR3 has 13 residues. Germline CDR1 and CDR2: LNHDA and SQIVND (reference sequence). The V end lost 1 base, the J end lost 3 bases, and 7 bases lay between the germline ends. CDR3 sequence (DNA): TGTGCCAGTAGTATAGGGCGGAGCTACGAGCAGTACTTC. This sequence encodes CASSIGRSYEQYF. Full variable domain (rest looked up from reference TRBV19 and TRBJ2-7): DGGITQSPKYLFRKEGQNVTLSCEQNLNHDAMYWYRQDPGQGLRLIYYSQIVNDFQKGDIAEGYSVSREKKESFPLTVTSAQKNPTAFYLCASSIGRSYEQYFGPGTRLTVT.

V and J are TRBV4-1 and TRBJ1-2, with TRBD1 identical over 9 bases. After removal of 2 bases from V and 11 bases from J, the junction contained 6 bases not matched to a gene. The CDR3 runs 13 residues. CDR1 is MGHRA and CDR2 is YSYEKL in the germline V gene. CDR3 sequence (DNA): TGCGCCAGCAGCCAATCACAGGGGGCTTTGTACACCTTC. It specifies CASSQSQGALYTF.

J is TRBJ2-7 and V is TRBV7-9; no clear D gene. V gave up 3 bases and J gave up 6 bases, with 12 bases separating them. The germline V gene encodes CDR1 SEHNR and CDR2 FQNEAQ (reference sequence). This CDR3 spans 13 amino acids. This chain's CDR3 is CASSFSGSGEQYF. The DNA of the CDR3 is TGTGCCAGCAGCTTCTCCGGGTCCGGCGAGCAGTACTTC.

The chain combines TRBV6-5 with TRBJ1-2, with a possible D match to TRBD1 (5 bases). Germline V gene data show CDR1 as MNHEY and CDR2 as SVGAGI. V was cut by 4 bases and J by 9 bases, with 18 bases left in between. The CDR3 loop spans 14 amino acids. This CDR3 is CASSSGTYTLSYTF. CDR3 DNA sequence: TGTGCCAGCAGTTCCGGGACTTACACCCTGAGCTACACCTTC.

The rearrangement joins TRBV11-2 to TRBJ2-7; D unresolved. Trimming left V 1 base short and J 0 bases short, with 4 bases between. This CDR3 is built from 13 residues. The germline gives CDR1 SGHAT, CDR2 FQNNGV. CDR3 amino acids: CASSLGYSYEQYF. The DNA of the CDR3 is TGTGCCAGCAGCTTAGGGTACTCCTACGAGCAGTACTTC.

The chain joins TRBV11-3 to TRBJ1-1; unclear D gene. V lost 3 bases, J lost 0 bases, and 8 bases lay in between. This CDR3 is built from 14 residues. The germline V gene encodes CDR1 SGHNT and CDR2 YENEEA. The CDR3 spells CASSLAAMNTEAFF. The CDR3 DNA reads TGTGCCAGCAGCTTGGCAGCTATGAACACTGAAGCTTTCTTT. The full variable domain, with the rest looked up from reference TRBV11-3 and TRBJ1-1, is EAGVVQSPRYKIIEKKQPVAFWCNPISGHNTLYWYLQNLGQGPELLIRYENEEAVDDSQLPKDRFSAERLKGVDSTLKIQPAELGDSAVYLCASSLAAMNTEAFFGQGTRLTVV.

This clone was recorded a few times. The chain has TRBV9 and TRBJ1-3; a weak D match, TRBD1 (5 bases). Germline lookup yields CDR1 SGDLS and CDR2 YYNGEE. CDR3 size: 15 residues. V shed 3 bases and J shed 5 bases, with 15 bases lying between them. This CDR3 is CASSATTDPRNTIYF. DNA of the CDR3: TGTGCCAGCAGCGCGACGACAGATCCAAGAAACACCATATATTTT.

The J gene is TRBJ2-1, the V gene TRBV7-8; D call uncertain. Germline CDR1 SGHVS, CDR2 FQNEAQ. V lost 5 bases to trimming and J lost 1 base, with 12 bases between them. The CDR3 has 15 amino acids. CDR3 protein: CASSAIGRSYNEQFF. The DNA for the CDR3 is TGTGCCAGCAGCGCCATCGGTCGTTCCTACAATGAGCAGTTCTTC.

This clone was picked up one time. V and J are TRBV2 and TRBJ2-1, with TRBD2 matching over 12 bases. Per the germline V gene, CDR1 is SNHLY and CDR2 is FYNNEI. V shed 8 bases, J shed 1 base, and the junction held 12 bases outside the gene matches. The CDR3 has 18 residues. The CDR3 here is CASQTSGRPPDSYNEQFF. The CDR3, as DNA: TGTGCCAGCCAGACTAGCGGGAGACCGCCAGATTCCTACAATGAGCAGTTCTTC.

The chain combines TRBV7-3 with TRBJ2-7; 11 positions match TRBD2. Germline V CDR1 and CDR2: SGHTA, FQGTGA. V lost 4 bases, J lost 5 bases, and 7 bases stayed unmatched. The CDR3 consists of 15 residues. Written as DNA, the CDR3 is TGTGCCAGCAGCTCTCGACTAGCGGGGACCAACGAGCAGTACTTC. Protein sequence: CASSSRLAGTNEQYF.

CDR3 DNA: TGTGCCAGCAGCCAAAATTTAGCATTCCAGCATTTT. Translating gives CASSQNLAFQHF. The rearrangement joins TRBV4-2 to TRBJ2-3; D ambiguous. The DNA end favors TRBJ1-5, so the J call may be wrong. Per the germline V gene, CDR1 is LGHNA and CDR2 is YNFKEQ. The CDR3 runs to 12 residues.

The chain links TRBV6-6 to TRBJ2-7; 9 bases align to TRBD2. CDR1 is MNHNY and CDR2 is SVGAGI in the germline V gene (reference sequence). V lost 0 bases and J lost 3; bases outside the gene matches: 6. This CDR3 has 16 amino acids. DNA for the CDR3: TGTGCCAGCAGTTACTCGAGCGGGGGGTCCTTCTACGAGCAGTACTTC. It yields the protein CASSYSSGGSFYEQYF.

The CDR3 nucleotides read TGTGCCAGCAGCCTCACTAGCGGGGGTTGGAATGAGCAGTTCTTC. Translation: CASSLTSGGWNEQFF. The J gene is TRBJ2-1, the V gene TRBV6-5; 11 bases map to TRBD2. Trimming cost V 6 bases and J 7 bases; bases outside gene matches: 8. Germline CDR1 MNHEY, CDR2 SVGAGI. This CDR3 contains 15 residues.

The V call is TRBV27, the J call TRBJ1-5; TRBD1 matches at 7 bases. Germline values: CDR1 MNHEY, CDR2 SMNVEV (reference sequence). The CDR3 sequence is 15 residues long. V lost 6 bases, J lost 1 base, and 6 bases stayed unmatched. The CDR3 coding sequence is TGTGCCAGCAGCCGGGACAGCCTAAGCAATCAGCCCCAGCATTTT. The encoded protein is CASSRDSLSNQPQHF.